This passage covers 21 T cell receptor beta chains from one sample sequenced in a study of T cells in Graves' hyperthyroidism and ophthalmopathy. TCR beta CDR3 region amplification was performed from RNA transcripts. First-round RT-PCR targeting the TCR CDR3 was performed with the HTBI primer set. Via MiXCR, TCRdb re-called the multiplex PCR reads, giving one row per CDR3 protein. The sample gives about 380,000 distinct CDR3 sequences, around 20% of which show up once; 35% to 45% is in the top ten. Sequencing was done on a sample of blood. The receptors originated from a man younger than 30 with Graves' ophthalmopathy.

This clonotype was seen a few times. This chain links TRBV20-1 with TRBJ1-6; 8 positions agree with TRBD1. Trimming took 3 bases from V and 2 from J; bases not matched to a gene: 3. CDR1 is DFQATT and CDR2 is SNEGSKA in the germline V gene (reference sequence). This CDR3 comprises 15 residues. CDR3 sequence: CSASTGGAYNSPLHF. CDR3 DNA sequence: TGCAGTGCTAGCACAGGGGGGGCCTATAATTCACCCCTCCACTTT.

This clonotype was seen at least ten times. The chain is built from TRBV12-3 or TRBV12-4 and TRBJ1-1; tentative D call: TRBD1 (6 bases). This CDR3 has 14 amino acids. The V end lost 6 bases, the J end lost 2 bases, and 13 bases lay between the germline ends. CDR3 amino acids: CASRGGQVNTEAFF. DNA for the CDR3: TGTGCCAGCAGGGGGGGGCAGGTCAACACTGAAGCTTTCTTT.

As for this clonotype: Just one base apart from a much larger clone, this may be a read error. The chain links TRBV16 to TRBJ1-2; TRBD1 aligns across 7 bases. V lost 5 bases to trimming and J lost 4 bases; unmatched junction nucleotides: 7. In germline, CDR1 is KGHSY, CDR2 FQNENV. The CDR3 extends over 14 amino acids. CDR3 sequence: CASSYETGRYGYTF. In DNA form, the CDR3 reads TGTGCCAGCAGCTACGAGACAGGGCGCTATGGCTACACCTTC.

CDR3 loop: CASSLGTSGFSYEQYF. CDR3 DNA: TGTGCCAGCAGTTTGGGGACTAGCGGTTTCTCCTACGAGCAGTACTTC. V usage is TRBV28 and J usage is TRBJ2-7; 11 bases match TRBD2. CDR1 and CDR2 (germline): MDHEN, SYDVKM. This CDR3 is built from 16 residues. V dropped 3 bases and J dropped 0; count of bases not matched to a gene: 4.

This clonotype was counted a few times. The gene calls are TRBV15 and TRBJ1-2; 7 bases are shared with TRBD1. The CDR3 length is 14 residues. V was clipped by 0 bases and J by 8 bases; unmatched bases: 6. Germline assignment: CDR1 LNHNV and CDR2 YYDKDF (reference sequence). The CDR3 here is CATSRDEGAHGYTF. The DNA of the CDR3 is TGTGCCACCAGCAGAGATGAGGGGGCGCACGGCTACACCTTC.

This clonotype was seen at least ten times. Here the CDR3 reads CASSLTSGPTDTQYF. CDR3 sequence (DNA): TGTGCCAGCAGCTTGACTAGCGGCCCCACAGATACGCAGTATTTT. The genes are TRBV28 and TRBJ2-3, with 9 bases matching TRBD2. V shed 6 bases and J 2 bases; nucleotides not matched to a gene: 6. CDR1 is MDHEN and CDR2 is SYDVKM in the germline V gene. There are 15 residues in the CDR3. The full variable domain, its missing parts supplied by reference TRBV28 and TRBJ2-3, is DVKVTQSSRYLVKRTGEKVFLECVQDMDHENMFWYRQDPGLGLRLIYFSYDVKMKEKGDIPEGYSVSREKKERFSLILESASTNQTSMYLCASSLTSGPTDTQYFGPGTRLTVL.

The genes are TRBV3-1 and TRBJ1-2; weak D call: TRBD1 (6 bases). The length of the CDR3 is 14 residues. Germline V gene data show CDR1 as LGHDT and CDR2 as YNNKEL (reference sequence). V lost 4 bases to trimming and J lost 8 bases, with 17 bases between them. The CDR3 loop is CASSPGGGGQGYTF. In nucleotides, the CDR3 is TGTGCCAGCAGCCCTGGTGGTGGGGGGCAGGGCTACACCTTC.

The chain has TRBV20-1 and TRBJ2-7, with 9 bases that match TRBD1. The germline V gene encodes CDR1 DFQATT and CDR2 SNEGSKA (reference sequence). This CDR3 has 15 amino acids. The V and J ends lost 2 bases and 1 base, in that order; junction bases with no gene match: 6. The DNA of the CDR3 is TGCAGTGCTAGACCACCCGGGACAGGGTCCTACGAGCAGTACTTC. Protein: CSARPPGTGSYEQYF.

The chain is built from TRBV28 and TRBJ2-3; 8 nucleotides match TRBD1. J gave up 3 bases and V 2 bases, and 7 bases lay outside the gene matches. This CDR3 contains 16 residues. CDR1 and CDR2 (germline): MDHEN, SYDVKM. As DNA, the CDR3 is TGTGCCAGCAGTTTAGAGCAGGGGGCGGGGACAGATACGCAGTATTTT. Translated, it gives CASSLEQGAGTDTQYF.

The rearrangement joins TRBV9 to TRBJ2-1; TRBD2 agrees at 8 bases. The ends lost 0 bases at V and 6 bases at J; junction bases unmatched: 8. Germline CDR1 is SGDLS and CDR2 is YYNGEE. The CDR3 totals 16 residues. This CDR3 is CASSVEPGGPGNEQFF. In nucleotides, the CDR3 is TGTGCCAGCAGCGTAGAACCGGGGGGGCCTGGCAATGAGCAGTTCTTC.

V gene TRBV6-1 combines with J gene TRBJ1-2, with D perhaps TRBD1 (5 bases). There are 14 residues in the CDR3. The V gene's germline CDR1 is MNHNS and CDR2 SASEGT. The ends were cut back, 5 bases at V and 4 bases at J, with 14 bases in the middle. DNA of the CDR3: TGTGCCAGCAGTCGGGGGGACCTCCTCTATGGCTACACCTTC. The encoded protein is CASSRGDLLYGYTF.

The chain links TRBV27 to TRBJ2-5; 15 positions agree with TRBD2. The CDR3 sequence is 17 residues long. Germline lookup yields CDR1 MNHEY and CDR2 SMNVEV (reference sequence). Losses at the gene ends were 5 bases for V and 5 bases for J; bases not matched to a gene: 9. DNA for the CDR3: TGTGCCAGCAGTCCCCACGCCGGGACTAGCGGGGGGGAGACCCAGTACTTC. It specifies CASSPHAGTSGGETQYF.

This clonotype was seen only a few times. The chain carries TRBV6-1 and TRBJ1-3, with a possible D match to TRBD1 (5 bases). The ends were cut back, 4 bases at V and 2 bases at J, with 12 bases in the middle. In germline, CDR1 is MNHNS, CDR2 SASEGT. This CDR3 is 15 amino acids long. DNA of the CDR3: TGTGCCAGCAGTGGAGACGGGGGACCTGGAAACACCATATATTTT. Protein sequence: CASSGDGGPGNTIYF.

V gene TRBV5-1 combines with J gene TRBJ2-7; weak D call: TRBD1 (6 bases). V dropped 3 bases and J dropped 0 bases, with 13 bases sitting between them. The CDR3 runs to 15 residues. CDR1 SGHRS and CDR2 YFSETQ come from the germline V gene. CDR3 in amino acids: CASSWNTGSSYEQYF. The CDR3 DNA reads TGCGCCAGCAGCTGGAATACAGGGTCCTCCTACGAGCAGTACTTC.

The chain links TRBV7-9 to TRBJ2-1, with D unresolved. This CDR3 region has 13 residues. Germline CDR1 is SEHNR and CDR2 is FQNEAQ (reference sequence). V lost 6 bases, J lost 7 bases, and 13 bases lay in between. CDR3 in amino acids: CASSPSRLNEQFF. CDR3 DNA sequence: TGTGCCAGCAGTCCGAGTCGTTTGAATGAGCAGTTCTTC. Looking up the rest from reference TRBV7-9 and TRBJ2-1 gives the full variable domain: DTGVSQNPRHKITKRGQNVTFRCDPISEHNRLYWYRQTLGQGPEFLTYFQNEAQLEKSRLLSDRFSAERPKGSFSTLEIQRTEQGDSAMYLCASSPSRLNEQFFGPGTRLTVL.

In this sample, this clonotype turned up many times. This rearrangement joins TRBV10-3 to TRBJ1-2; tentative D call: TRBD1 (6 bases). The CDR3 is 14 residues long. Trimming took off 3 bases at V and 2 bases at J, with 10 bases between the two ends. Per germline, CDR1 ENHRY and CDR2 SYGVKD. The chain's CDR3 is CAISDRTDNYGYTF. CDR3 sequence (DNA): TGTGCCATCAGTGACAGGACAGACAACTATGGCTACACCTTC.

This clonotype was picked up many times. Written as DNA, the CDR3 is TGTGCCACCAGCGTGGGAACAGAGGGGACGCAGTATTTT. Its translation is CATSVGTEGTQYF. J is TRBJ2-3 and V is TRBV6-1, with D perhaps given as TRBD1 or TRBD2 (5 bases each). The CDR3 contains 13 residues. Germline CDR1 and CDR2: MNHNS and SASEGT. With 10 bases removed from V and 9 bases from J, the gap between germline ends came to 20 bases.

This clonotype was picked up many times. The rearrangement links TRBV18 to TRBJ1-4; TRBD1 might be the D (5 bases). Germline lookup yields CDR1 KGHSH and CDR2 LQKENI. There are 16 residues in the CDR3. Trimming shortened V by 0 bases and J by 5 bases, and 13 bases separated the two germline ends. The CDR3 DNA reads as TGTGCCAGCTCACCACCCCGGGGCGGGGGAAATGAAAAACTGTTTTTT. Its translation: CASSPPRGGGNEKLFF.

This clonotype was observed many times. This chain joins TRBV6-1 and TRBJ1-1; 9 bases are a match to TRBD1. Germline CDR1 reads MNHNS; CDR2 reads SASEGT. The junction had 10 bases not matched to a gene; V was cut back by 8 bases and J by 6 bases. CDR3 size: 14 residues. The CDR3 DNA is TGTGCCAGCCTACCCGGGACAGGGAGCGCTGAAGCTTTCTTT. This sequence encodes CASLPGTGSAEAFF.

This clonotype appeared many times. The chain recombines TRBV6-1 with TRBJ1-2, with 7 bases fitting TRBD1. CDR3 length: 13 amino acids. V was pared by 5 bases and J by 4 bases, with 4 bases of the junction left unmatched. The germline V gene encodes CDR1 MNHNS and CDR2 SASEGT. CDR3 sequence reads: CASSRDSPYGYTF. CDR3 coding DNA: TGTGCCAGCAGTCGGGACAGCCCCTATGGCTACACCTTC.

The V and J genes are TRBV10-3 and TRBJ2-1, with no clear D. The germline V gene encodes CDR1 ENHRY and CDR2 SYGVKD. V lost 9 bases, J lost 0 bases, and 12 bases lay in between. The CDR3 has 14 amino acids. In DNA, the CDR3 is TGTGCCATTCGAGCCGAGCTCTCCTACAATGAGCAGTTCTTC. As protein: CAIRAELSYNEQFF.